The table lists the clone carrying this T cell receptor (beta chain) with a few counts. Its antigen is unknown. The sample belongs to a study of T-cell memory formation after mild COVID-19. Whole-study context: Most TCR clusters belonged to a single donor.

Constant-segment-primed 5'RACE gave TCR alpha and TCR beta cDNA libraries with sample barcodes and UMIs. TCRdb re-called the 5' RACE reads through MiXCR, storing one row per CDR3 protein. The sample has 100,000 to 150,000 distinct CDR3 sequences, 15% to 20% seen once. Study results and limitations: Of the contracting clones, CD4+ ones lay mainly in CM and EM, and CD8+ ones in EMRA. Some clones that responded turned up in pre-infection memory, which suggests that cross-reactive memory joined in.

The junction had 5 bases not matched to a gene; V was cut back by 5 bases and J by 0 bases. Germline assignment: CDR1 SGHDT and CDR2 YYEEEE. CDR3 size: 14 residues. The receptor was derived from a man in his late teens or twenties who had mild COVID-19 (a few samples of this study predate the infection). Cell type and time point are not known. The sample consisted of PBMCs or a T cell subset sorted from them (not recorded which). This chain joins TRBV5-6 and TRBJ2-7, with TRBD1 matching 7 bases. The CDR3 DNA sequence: TGTGCCAGCAGATCAGGGGGAAGCTCCTACGAGCAGTACGTC. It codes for CASRSGGSSYEQYV.